This TCR beta chain comes out of a study of PD-L1 blockade in urothelial cancer. For the study at large: After treatment start, blood was analyzed at 3 weeks (second dose) and at 6 weeks. Median T cell yield per blood sample was 110,000 to 150,000 cells.

Study-wide results and caveats: The study found that durable-benefit patients expanded tumor-associated blood clones more at 3 weeks.

Comment on this clone: The target antigen is unknown.

Assay: immunoSEQ multiplex PCR; the TCRdb copy retains only in-frame clones and omits some. The sample contains about 74,000 clones, 80% to 90% of which appear only once. The TCR sequence derives from a man aged 65 to 85 with urothelial cancer. Sequenced material: PBMCs, taken around atezolizumab (anti-PD-L1) treatment.

CDR3 in amino acids: CASSNDRAGDTQYF. As DNA, the CDR3 is TGTGCCAGCAGTAACGACAGGGCGGGAGATACGCAGTATTTT. This chain links TRBV27 with TRBJ2-3, with TRBD1 identical over 7 bases. V gave up 5 bases and J gave up 5 bases; unmatched junction bases: 7. The CDR3 is 14 amino acids. From germline, CDR1 is MNHEY and CDR2 SMNVEV (reference sequence).